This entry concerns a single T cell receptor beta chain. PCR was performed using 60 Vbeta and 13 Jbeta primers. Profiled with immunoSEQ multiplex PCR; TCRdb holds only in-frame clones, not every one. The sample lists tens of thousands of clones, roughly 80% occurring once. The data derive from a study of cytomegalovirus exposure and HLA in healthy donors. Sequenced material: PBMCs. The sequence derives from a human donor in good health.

CDR3 residues: CASSLVKLLVTGENTEAFF. For the CDR3, the DNA is TGTGCCAGCAGCTTAGTAAAATTGTTAGTGACAGGGGAGAACACTGAAGCTTTCTTT. The rearrangement links TRBV7-8 to TRBJ1-1; 8 bases are shared with TRBD1. Germline V gives CDR1 SGHVS, CDR2 FQNEAQ. There are 19 residues in the CDR3. The V segment lost 1 base and the J segment 1 base; nucleotides outside the gene matches: 14.